This TCR beta chain is drawn from a study of Ad26.COV2.S vaccination and SARS-CoV-2 variants. The wider study: COV1001, an Ad26.COV2.S trial, supplied this vaccine-arm donor.

Some clones are missing from TCRdb's copy, which holds only in-frame ones; the method was immunoSEQ multiplex PCR. This table holds 400,000 to 450,000 clones, about 90% found once. Worth noting for this clone: Antigen unknown.

Looked up from germline, CDR1 is LGHDT and CDR2 is YNNKEL (reference sequence). V was pared by 0 bases and J by 6 bases, with 12 bases of the junction left unmatched. The CDR3 contains 18 residues. Treatment indicated: around 19 received Ad26.COV2.S at low or high dose, single or two shots; about 5 received placebo; per-sample allocation not given. Sampling occurred on day 63 after the first vaccine or placebo injection. General study results and limits: Vaccinated and placebo-treated recipients had similar non-spike TCR breadth. After vaccination, reports described spike-specific CD8+ and CD4+ T cell responses as showing substantial breadth.

This chain uses TRBV3-1 (or the pseudogene TRBV3-2) with TRBJ2-3; TRBD2 matches at 10 bases. This sequence originates from a person aged 18-65 years who received the Ad26.COV2.S COVID-19 vaccine or a placebo. The specimen comprised peripheral blood, sampled in a trial of Ad26.COV2.S vaccine versus placebo. This chain's CDR3 is CASSQDAVSGRYLDTQYF. The CDR3 nucleotides read TGTGCCAGCAGCCAAGATGCTGTTAGCGGGAGGTATTTGGATACGCAGTATTTT.